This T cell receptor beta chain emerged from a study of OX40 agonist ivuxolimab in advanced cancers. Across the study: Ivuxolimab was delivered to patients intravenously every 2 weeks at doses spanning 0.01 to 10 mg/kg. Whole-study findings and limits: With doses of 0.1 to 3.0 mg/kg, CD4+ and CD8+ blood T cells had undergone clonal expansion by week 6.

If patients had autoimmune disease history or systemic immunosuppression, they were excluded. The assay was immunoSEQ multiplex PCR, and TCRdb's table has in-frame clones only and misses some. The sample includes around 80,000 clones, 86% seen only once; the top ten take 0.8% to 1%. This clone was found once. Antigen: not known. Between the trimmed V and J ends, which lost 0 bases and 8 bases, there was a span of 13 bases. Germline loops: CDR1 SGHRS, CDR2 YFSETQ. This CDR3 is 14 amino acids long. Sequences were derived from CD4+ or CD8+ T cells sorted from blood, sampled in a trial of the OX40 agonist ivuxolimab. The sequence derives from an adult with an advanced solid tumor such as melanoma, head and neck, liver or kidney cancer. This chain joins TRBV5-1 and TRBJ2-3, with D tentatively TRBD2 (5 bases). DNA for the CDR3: TGCGCCAGCAGCTTGGAAGCCCCCCGGGGTACGCAGTATTTT. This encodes CASSLEAPRGTQYF.